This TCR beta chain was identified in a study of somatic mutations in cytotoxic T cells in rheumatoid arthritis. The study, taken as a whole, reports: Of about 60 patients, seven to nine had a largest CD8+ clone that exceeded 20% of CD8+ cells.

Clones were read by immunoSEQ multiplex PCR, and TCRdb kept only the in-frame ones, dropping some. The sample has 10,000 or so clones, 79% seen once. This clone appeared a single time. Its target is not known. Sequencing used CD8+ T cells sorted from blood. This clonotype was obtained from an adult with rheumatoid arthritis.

CDR3 sequence: CASSVQGYGYTF. As DNA, the CDR3 is TGTGCCAGCAGCGTCCAAGGGTATGGCTACACCTTC. This rearrangement joins TRBV9 to TRBJ1-2, with D hard to call. Trimming pared 2 bases from V and 5 bases from J, leaving 7 bases between. Germline-derived CDR1 and CDR2 are SGDLS and YYNGEE. This CDR3 contains 12 residues.